This paragraph reports one T cell receptor beta chain. Its antigen is unknown. The sample originates from a study of T-cell reconstitution after alpha-beta-depleted transplantation in children. Overall study findings and caveats: High day-60 TCRbeta diversity in some patients came from surviving recipient T cells and thymic progenitors. T-cell counts and diversity at one year following transplant were attributed mainly to newly produced T cells. Several hundred expanded graft clones reportedly supplied alpha-beta T cells about two months after transplant.

The CDR3 totals 16 residues. Unique molecular identifiers tagged the TCRbeta library. Each CDR3 protein is one row after TCRdb ran MiXCR on the PCR reads. The sample holds 500,000 to 750,000 distinct CDR3 sequences, 13% seen once. This TCR derives from a male patient younger than 18 who had a stem cell transplant for acute myeloid leukemia, so the T cells may come from the graft donor. The material sequenced was PBMCs, mostly from graft donor cells, taken 360 days after TCRalphabeta/CD19-depleted stem cell transplant. The chain couples TRBV21-1 to TRBJ2-2; the DNA was not used to check the table's D call, TRBD1. TRBV21-1 is termed a pseudogene. For the CDR3, the DNA is TGTGCCAGCAGCAAATGGGGGACAGTAGACACCGGGGAGCTGTTTTTT. It yields the protein CASSKWGTVDTGELFF.